These 15 T cell receptor beta chains came from one sample sequenced in a study of shared clonotypes between healthy human individuals. Generated by immunoSEQ multiplex PCR, the TCRdb table keeps only in-frame clones and is missing some. In the table there are about 2.4 million clones, 80% to 95% of which are singletons. The sequenced material came from naive CD4+ T cells from PBMCs. The subset here: CD45RA+ positively selected. The origin of the receptors is a man aged 18 to 29 in good health. Some clones in this sample may be carry-over from other donors' samples.

A single count supports this clone. V is TRBV2 and J is TRBJ2-5; no definite D call. The CDR3 is 12 residues long. Deletions cut 6 bases from V and 5 bases from J, with 10 bases between. Germline V gene lookup returns CDR1 SNHLY and CDR2 FYNNEI. This CDR3 reads CASSLYLETQYF. The CDR3, as DNA: TGTGCCAGCAGCTTATATCTGGAGACCCAGTACTTC.

V gene TRBV5-1 combines with J gene TRBJ1-3; D ambiguous. V lost 0 bases and J 2 bases, leaving 9 bases between the germline ends. The CDR3 has 15 amino acids. Germline CDR1 is SGHRS and CDR2 is YFSETQ. The CDR3 is CASSLGGNAGNTIYF. DNA of the CDR3: TGCGCCAGCAGCTTGGGAGGGAATGCTGGAAACACCATATATTTT.

This chain links TRBV5-1 with TRBJ1-2; TRBD1 aligns across 8 bases. Germline loops: CDR1 SGHRS, CDR2 YFSETQ. The length of the CDR3 is 15 residues. V shed 4 bases, J shed 7 bases, and the junction held 12 bases outside the gene matches. The CDR3 nucleotides are TGCGCCAGCAGCCGGGACCCTGACAGGGGAAGTGGCTACACCTTC. Translation: CASSRDPDRGSGYTF.

V gene TRBV20-1 combines with J gene TRBJ2-1; D is unresolved. The V gene's germline CDR1 is DFQATT and CDR2 SNEGSKA (reference sequence). The CDR3 spans 10 residues. V lost 6 bases, J lost 6 bases, and 6 bases lay in between. CDR3 loop: CSAPSNEQFF. The CDR3 bases are TGCAGTGCACCCAGCAATGAGCAGTTCTTC.

The chain uses TRBV19 and TRBJ1-1, with 7 bases lining up with TRBD1. Trimming removed 4 bases from V and 0 bases from J; junction bases left unmatched: 5. CDR3 size: 15 residues. CDR1 and CDR2 (germline): LNHDA, SQIVND (reference sequence). CDR3 coding DNA: TGTGCCAGTAGTAGGGGACAGCTAATGAACACTGAAGCTTTCTTT. Its translation is CASSRGQLMNTEAFF.

The chain has TRBV25-1 and TRBJ2-1; D is unclear. Germline V gene lookup returns CDR1 MGHDK and CDR2 SYGVNS. V dropped 4 bases and J dropped 3 bases, with 10 bases sitting between them. The CDR3 is 14 amino acids. CDR3 in amino acids: CASSGERRYNEQFF. The CDR3 nucleotides are TGTGCCAGCAGTGGGGAAAGACGCTACAATGAGCAGTTCTTC.

This clone was detected once. The chain links TRBV2 to TRBJ2-2, with 8 nucleotides matching TRBD1. Trimming removed 7 bases from V and 7 bases from J; junction bases left unmatched: 5. The germline gives CDR1 SNHLY, CDR2 FYNNEI. The CDR3 is made up of 13 amino acids. The CDR3 DNA reads as TGTGCCAGCACACAGGGGGTCGTCGGGGAGCTGTTTTTT. Protein sequence: CASTQGVVGELFF.

The chain joins TRBV5-6 to TRBJ2-1; 7 bases fit TRBD2. Germline loops: CDR1 SGHDT, CDR2 YYEEEE. V lost 0 bases to trimming and J lost 2 bases; unmatched junction nucleotides: 8. The length of the CDR3 is 17 residues. The CDR3 spells CASSLVAGGTAYNEQFF. The CDR3 DNA is TGTGCCAGCAGCTTGGTAGCGGGCGGGACCGCCTACAATGAGCAGTTCTTC.

The rearrangement joins TRBV30 to TRBJ2-7; tentatively, D is TRBD1 (5 bases). In germline, CDR1 is GTSNPN, CDR2 SVGIG (reference sequence). The CDR3 is made up of 12 amino acids. Trimming cost V 0 bases and J 2 bases, with 5 bases left between them. CDR3 residues: CAWSVRAYEQYF. The CDR3 DNA reads TGTGCCTGGAGTGTCAGGGCCTACGAGCAGTACTTC.

V gene TRBV25-1 combines with J gene TRBJ1-1, with D hard to call. Germline V gene lookup returns CDR1 MGHDK and CDR2 SYGVNS. The ends were cut back, 3 bases at V and 9 bases at J, with 17 bases in the middle. The CDR3 totals 14 residues. The chain's CDR3 is CASSDPSRRWQAFF. The CDR3 coding sequence is TGTGCCAGCAGTGATCCCTCCCGGCGGTGGCAAGCTTTCTTT.

As for this clone: Other DNA sequences from this sample encode an identical CDR3 as well. CDR3 sequence: CSARWTYEQYF. The CDR3 DNA reads as TGCAGTGCTAGATGGACCTACGAGCAGTACTTC. The chain couples TRBV20-1 to TRBJ2-7; D gene unclear. V gave up 2 bases and J gave up 2 bases, with 4 bases separating them. This CDR3 contains 11 residues. Germline CDR1 and CDR2: DFQATT and SNEGSKA (reference sequence).

In its sample, this clone was seen once. Within the sample, other DNA sequences also encode this same CDR3. The chain recombines TRBV6-5 with TRBJ2-4; 7 bases align to TRBD2. Germline V lookup: CDR1 MNHEY, CDR2 SVGAGI. Trimming took 6 bases from V and 0 from J; bases not matched to a gene: 2. The CDR3 sequence is 14 residues long. CDR3 protein: CASRAGLAKNIQYF. As DNA, the CDR3 is TGTGCCAGCAGAGCGGGATTAGCCAAAAACATTCAGTACTTC.

This clone has a handful of counts. The chain joins TRBV14 to TRBJ1-1; D uncertain. CDR1 and CDR2 (germline): SGHDN, FVKESK. The CDR3 contains 16 residues. Trimming stripped 0 bases from V and 4 bases from J, with 15 bases between. The CDR3 DNA follows: TGTGCCAGCAGCCAAGATCCCCCCCTAACTCCCACTGAAGCTTTCTTT. This codes for CASSQDPPLTPTEAFF. Filled out from reference TRBV14 and TRBJ1-1, the complete variable domain reads EAGVTQFPSHSVIEKGQTVTLRCDPISGHDNLYWYRRVMGKEIKFLLHFVKESKQDESGMPNNRFLAERTGGTYSTLKVQPAELEDSGVYFCASSQDPPLTPTEAFFGQGTRLTVV.

This rearrangement joins TRBV5-1 to TRBJ2-1, with D perhaps assigned TRBD1 or TRBD2 (5 bases each). The germline CDR1 and CDR2 sequences are SGHRS and YFSETQ. The germline V and J ends were trimmed by 6 bases and 0 bases, with 13 bases remaining between them. This CDR3 has 15 residues. CDR3 in amino acids: CASNLGVSSYNEQFF. The CDR3 DNA sequence: TGCGCCAGCAATCTGGGGGTAAGCTCCTACAATGAGCAGTTCTTC.

CDR3: CARIGTSGSTTGELFF. Here the CDR3 DNA reads TGTGCCAGGATAGGGACTAGCGGGAGCACCACCGGGGAGCTGTTTTTT. V is TRBV19 and J is TRBJ2-2; TRBD2 aligns across 14 bases. With 9 bases clipped from V and 4 bases from J, the junction kept 7 bases outside the gene matches. The V gene's germline CDR1 is LNHDA and CDR2 SQIVND (reference sequence). There are 16 residues in the CDR3.